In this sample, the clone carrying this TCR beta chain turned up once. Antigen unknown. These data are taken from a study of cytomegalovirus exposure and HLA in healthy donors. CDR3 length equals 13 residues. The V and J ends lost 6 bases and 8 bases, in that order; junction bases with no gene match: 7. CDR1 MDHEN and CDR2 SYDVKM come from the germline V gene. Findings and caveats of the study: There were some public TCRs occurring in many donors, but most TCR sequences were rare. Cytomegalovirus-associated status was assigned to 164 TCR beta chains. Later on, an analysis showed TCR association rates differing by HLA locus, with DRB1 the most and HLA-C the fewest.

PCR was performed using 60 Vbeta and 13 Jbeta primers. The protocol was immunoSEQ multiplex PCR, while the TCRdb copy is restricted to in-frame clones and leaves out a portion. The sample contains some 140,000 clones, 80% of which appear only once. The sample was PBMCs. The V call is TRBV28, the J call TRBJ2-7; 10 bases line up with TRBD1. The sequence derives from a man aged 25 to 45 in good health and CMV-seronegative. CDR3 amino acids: CASSEGDRGKQYF. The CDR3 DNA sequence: TGTGCCAGCAGCGAAGGGGACAGGGGAAAGCAGTACTTC.